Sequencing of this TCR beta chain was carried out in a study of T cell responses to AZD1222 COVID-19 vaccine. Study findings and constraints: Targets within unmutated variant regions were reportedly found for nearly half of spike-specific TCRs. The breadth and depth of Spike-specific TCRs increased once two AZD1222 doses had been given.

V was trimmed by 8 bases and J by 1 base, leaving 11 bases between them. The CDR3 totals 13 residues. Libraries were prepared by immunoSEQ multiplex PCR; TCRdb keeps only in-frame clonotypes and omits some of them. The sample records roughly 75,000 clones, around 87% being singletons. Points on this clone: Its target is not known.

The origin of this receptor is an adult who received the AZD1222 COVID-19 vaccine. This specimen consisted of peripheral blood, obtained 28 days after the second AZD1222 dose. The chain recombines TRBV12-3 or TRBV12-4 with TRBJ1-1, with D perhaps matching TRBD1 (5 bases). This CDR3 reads CASFYRTNTEAFF. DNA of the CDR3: TGTGCCAGCTTTTACAGGACGAACACTGAAGCTTTCTTT.